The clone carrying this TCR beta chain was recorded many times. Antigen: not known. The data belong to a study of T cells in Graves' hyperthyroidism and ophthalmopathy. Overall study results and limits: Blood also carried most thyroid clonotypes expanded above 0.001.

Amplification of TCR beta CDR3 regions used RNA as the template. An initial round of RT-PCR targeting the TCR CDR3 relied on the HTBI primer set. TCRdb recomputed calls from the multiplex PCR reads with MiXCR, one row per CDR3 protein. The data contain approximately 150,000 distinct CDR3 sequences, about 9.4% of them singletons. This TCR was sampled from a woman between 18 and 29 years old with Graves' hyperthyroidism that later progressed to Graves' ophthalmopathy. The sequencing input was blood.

As DNA, the CDR3 is TGTGCCAGTAGGACCCAGGGGGCAAACACTGAAGCTTTCTTT. Amino acid sequence: CASRTQGANTEAFF. The V call is TRBV19, the J call TRBJ1-1; 8 bases line up with TRBD1. Germline loops: CDR1 LNHDA, CDR2 SQIVND (reference sequence). The CDR3 runs 14 residues. With V trimmed by 6 bases and J by 2 bases, 5 bases remained unmatched.